This T cell receptor (beta chain) was profiled in a study of blood T cells in healthy people across ages. PCR was performed a second time for about 7 to 12 cycles using a sample-barcoded 5' primer and a J-beta primer mix. One entry per CDR3 protein results from TCRdb running MiXCR on the 5' RACE reads. Altogether just under 900,000 distinct CDR3 sequences are present, 25% to 35% being singletons, with the ten largest covering around 15%. CDR3 size: 15 residues. Trimming pared 1 base from V and 8 bases from J, leaving 14 bases between. Germline V gene data show CDR1 as LNHDA and CDR2 as SQIVND (reference sequence).

The chain is built from TRBV19 and TRBJ1-4; D may be TRBD1 (6 bases). The source is a woman older than 75 in good health. Sequenced sample: blood. The CDR3 is CASSIGSGTLEKLFF. As DNA, the CDR3 is TGTGCCAGTAGTATAGGCTCCGGGACACTGGAAAAACTGTTTTTT.